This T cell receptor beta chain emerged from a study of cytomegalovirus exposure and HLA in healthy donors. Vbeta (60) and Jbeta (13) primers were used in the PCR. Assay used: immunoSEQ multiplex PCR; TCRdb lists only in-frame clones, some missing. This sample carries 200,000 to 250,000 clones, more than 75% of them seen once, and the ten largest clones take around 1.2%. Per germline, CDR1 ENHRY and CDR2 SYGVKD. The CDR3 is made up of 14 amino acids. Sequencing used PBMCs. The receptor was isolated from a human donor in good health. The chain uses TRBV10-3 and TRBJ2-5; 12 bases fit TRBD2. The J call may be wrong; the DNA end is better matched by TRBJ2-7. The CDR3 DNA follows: TGTGCCATCAAAGCTAGCGGGAGGGGACACGAGCAGTACTTC. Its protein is CAIKASGRGHEQYF.